The T cell receptor (beta chain) under discussion was sequenced for a study of T cells in Graves' hyperthyroidism and ophthalmopathy. V shed 5 bases, J shed 3 bases, and the junction held 15 bases outside the gene matches. Germline CDR1 and CDR2: SGHTA and FQGTGA. The CDR3 runs 18 residues. The TCR beta CDR3 regions underwent amplification using RNA transcripts as the source. First-round RT-PCR of the TCR CDR3 relied on the HTBI primer set. TCRdb used MiXCR to reprocess the multiplex PCR reads, holding one entry per CDR3 protein. The sample records roughly 500,000 distinct CDR3 sequences, approximately 44% being singletons.

The chain employs TRBV7-3 and TRBJ1-4, with 7 bases matching TRBD1. This TCR was sampled from an adult woman with Graves' disease, either hyperthyroidism or ophthalmopathy (not recorded which). What was sequenced was peripheral blood or thyroid tissue (not recorded which). DNA for the CDR3: TGTGCCAGCAGCCCGAAGGGACAGACCTATTGGCCTAATGAAAAACTGTTTTTT. This translates into CASSPKGQTYWPNEKLFF.